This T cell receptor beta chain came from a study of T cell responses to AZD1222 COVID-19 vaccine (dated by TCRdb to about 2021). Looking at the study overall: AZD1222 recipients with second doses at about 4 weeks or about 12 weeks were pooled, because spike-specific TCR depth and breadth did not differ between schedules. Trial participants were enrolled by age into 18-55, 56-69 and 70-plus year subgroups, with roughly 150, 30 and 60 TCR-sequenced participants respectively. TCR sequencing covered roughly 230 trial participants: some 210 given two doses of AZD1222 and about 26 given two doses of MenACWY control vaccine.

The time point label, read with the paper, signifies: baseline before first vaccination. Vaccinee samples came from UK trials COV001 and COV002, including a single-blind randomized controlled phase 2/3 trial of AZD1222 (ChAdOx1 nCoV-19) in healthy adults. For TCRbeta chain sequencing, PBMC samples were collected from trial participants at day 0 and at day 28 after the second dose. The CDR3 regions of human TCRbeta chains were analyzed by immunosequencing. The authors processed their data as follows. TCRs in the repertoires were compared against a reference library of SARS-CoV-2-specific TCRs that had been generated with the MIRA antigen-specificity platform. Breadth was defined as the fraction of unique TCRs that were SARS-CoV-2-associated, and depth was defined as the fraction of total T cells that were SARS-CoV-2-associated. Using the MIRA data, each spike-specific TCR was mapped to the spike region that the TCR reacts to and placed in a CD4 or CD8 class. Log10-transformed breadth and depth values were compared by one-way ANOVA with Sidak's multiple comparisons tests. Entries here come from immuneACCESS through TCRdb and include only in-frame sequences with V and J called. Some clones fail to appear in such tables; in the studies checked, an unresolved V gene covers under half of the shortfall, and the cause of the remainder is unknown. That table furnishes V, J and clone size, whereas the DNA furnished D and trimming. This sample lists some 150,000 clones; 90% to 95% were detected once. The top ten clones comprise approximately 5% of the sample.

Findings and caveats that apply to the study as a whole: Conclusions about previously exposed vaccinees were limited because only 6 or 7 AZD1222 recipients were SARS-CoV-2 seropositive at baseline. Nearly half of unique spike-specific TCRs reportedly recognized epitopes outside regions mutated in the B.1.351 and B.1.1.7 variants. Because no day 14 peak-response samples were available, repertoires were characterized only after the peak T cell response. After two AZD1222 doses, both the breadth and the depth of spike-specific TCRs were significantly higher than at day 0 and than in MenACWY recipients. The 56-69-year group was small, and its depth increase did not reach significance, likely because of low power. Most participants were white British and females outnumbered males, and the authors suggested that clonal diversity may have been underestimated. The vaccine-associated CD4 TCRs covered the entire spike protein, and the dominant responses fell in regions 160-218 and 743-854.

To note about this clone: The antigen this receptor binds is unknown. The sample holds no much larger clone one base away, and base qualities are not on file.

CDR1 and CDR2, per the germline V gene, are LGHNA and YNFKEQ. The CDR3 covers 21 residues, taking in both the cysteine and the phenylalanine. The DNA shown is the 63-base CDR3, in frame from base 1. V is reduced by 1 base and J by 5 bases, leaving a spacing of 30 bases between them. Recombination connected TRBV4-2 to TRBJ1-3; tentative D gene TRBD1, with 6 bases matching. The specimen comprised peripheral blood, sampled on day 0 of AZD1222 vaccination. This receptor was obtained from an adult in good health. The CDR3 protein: CASSQVKQGFQRRHLRNTIYF. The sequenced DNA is TGTGCCAGCAGCCAAGTCAAACAGGGTTTTCAACGTAGACACCTAAGAAACACCATATATTTT.